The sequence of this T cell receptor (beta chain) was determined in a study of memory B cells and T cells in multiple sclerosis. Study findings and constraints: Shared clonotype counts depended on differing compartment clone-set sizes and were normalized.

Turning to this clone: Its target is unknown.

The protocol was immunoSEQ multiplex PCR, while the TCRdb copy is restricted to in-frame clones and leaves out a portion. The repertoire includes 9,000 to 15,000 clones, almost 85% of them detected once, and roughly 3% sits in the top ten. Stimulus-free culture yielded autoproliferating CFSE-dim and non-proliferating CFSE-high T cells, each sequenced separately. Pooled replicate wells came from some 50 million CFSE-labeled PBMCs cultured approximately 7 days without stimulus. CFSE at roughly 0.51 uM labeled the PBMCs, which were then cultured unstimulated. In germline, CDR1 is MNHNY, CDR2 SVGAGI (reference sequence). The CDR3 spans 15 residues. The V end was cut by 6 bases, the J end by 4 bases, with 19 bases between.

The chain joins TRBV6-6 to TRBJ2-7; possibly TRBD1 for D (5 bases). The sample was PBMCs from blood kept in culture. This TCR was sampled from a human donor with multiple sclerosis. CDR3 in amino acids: CASSYGAGMRYEQYF. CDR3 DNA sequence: TGTGCCAGCAGCTATGGCGCAGGGATGCGGTACGAGCAGTACTTC.